A selection of T cell receptor beta chains follows, all from one sample in a study of CD8+ T cells in alopecia areata. Method: immunoSEQ multiplex PCR; TCRdb's copy keeps in-frame clones and lacks some. The sample contains about 130,000 clones, roughly 58% of which appear only once. The source was CD4+ T cells sorted from blood, collected at week 0. These receptors originate from a human donor with alopecia areata. CDR3s include the opening cysteine and the closing phenylalanine or tryptophan. Fields, in order: V gene, D gene, J gene, clone size, CDR3 protein, CDR3 DNA. D genes are given only for firm matches. Size is omitted from some rows. Given values are once, few, many or a class for expanded clones.

V gene: TRBV4-1
D gene: TRBD2
J gene: TRBJ2-3
clone size: few
CDR3 protein: CASSQGSGRSTDTQYF
CDR3 DNA: TGCGCCAGCAGCCAAGGAAGCGGGAGGAGCACAGATACGCAGTATTTT

V gene: TRBV7-2
D gene: NA
J gene: TRBJ1-1
clone size: few
CDR3 protein: CASSGRRDTEAFF
CDR3 DNA: TGTGCCAGCAGCGGCAGAAGGGACACTGAAGCTTTCTTT

V gene: TRBV7-9
D gene: TRBD1
J gene: TRBJ1-1
clone size: NA
CDR3 protein: CASSHRDRGARAEAFF
CDR3 DNA: TGTGCCAGCAGCCACCGGGACAGGGGGGCTCGCGCTGAAGCTTTCTTT

V gene: TRBV15
D gene: TRBD2
J gene: TRBJ2-5
clone size: once
CDR3 protein: CATSRDLTRGETQYF
CDR3 DNA: TGTGCCACCAGCAGAGATCTAACGCGGGGGGAGACCCAGTACTTC

V gene: TRBV15
D gene: TRBD1
J gene: TRBJ1-2
clone size: NA
CDR3 protein: CATSRDQTGPIRDYTF
CDR3 DNA: TGTGCCACCAGCAGAGATCAGACAGGGCCTATTCGAGACTACACCTTC

V gene: TRBV28
D gene: NA
J gene: TRBJ1-5
clone size: NA
CDR3 protein: CASISGGWGNQPQHF
CDR3 DNA: TGTGCCAGCATCTCTGGGGGTTGGGGTAATCAGCCCCAGCATTTT

V gene: TRBV30
D gene: NA
J gene: TRBJ1-1
clone size: NA
CDR3 protein: CAWSAHPSGRNTEAFF
CDR3 DNA: TGTGCCTGGAGCGCACACCCCTCTGGGAGGAACACTGAAGCTTTCTTT

V gene: TRBV7-2
D gene: NA
J gene: TRBJ2-5
clone size: NA
CDR3 protein: CASSLVTQYF
CDR3 DNA: TGTGCCAGCAGCTTAGTGACCCAGTACTTC

V gene: TRBV2
D gene: TRBD2
J gene: TRBJ2-2
clone size: NA
CDR3 protein: CASSEPTSGYLNTGELFF
CDR3 DNA: TGTGCCAGCAGTGAACCGACTAGCGGGTACTTGAACACCGGGGAGCTGTTTTTT

V gene: TRBV9
D gene: NA
J gene: TRBJ1-3
clone size: once
CDR3 protein: CASSVAGNTIYF
CDR3 DNA: TGTGCCAGCAGCGTAGCAGGAAACACCATATATTTT

V gene: TRBV5-6
D gene: TRBD1
J gene: TRBJ1-5
clone size: NA
CDR3 protein: CASSSNGQGRYSNQPQHF
CDR3 DNA: TGTGCCAGCAGCTCCAACGGACAGGGCCGTTATAGCAATCAGCCCCAGCATTTT

V gene: TRBV5-1
D gene: NA
J gene: TRBJ2-3
clone size: NA
CDR3 protein: CASSLAGQSADTQYF
CDR3 DNA: TGCGCCAGCAGCTTGGCCGGCCAATCGGCAGATACGCAGTATTTT

V gene: TRBV5-1
D gene: TRBD1
J gene: TRBJ1-1
clone size: NA
CDR3 protein: CASSSTDRDTEAFF
CDR3 DNA: TGCGCCAGCAGTTCCACCGACAGGGACACTGAAGCTTTCTTT

V gene: TRBV25-1
D gene: TRBD1
J gene: TRBJ1-2
clone size: NA
CDR3 protein: CASSEYRTGDGYTF
CDR3 DNA: TGTGCCAGCAGTGAATATAGGACAGGGGATGGCTACACCTTC

V gene: TRBV27
D gene: NA
J gene: TRBJ1-6
clone size: few
CDR3 protein: CASSYRAISYNSPLHF
CDR3 DNA: TGTGCCAGCAGTTACAGGGCCATCTCCTATAATTCACCCCTCCACTTT

V gene: TRBV27
D gene: NA
J gene: TRBJ2-3
clone size: NA
CDR3 protein: CASSWEGADTQYF
CDR3 DNA: TGTGCCAGCAGTTGGGAGGGGGCAGATACGCAGTATTTT

V gene: TRBV2
D gene: NA
J gene: TRBJ2-2
clone size: NA
CDR3 protein: CASSDRGNTGELFF
CDR3 DNA: TGTGCCAGCAGTGACAGGGGCAACACCGGGGAGCTGTTTTTT

V gene: TRBV10-3
D gene: NA
J gene: TRBJ2-2
clone size: few
CDR3 protein: CAIRGSGELFF
CDR3 DNA: TGTGCCATCAGAGGGTCCGGGGAGCTGTTTTTT

V gene: TRBV30
D gene: TRBD1
J gene: TRBJ1-1
clone size: NA
CDR3 protein: CAWNQGAGTEAFF
CDR3 DNA: TGTGCCTGGAATCAGGGGGCAGGCACTGAAGCTTTCTTT

V gene: TRBV5-4
D gene: NA
J gene: TRBJ1-2
clone size: NA
CDR3 protein: CASSLVREGPYGYTF
CDR3 DNA: TGTGCCAGCAGCTTGGTGCGAGAGGGGCCCTATGGCTACACCTTC

V gene: TRBV6-5
D gene: NA
J gene: TRBJ2-2
clone size: NA
CDR3 protein: CASHEAGGTGELFF
CDR3 DNA: TGTGCCAGCCATGAGGCGGGCGGAACCGGGGAGCTGTTTTTT

V gene: TRBV4-1
D gene: NA
J gene: TRBJ2-1
clone size: NA
CDR3 protein: CASKSTGTSTYNEQFF
CDR3 DNA: TGCGCCAGCAAGTCCACCGGGACCTCCACCTACAATGAGCAGTTCTTC

V gene: TRBV28
D gene: TRBD1
J gene: TRBJ2-3
clone size: NA
CDR3 protein: CASRRDRQNPRTDTQYF
CDR3 DNA: TGTGCCAGCAGAAGGGACAGGCAGAATCCCCGCACAGATACGCAGTATTTT

V gene: TRBV27
D gene: NA
J gene: TRBJ1-5
clone size: NA
CDR3 protein: CASSLRLGNQPQHF
CDR3 DNA: TGTGCCAGCAGTTTAAGGTTGGGCAATCAGCCCCAGCATTTT

V gene: TRBV9
D gene: NA
J gene: TRBJ1-1
clone size: NA
CDR3 protein: CASSVAGDGTEAFF
CDR3 DNA: TGTGCCAGCAGCGTAGCAGGGGATGGCACTGAAGCTTTCTTT

V gene: TRBV4-3
D gene: NA
J gene: TRBJ2-5
clone size: NA
CDR3 protein: CASSLTSDQETQYF
CDR3 DNA: TGCGCCAGCAGCCTTACCTCCGACCAAGAGACCCAGTACTTC

V gene: TRBV30
D gene: NA
J gene: TRBJ1-1
clone size: NA
CDR3 protein: CAWSVRRFIGTEAFF
CDR3 DNA: TGTGCCTGGAGTGTACGACGGTTTATAGGCACTGAAGCTTTCTTT

V gene: TRBV9
D gene: NA
J gene: TRBJ2-2
clone size: NA
CDR3 protein: CASSPESGELFF
CDR3 DNA: TGTGCCAGCAGCCCAGAGTCCGGGGAGCTGTTTTTT